The subject of this entry is one TCR beta chain. Participants came from under 30 US areas, aged roughly 18 to 100 years. The sample belongs to a study of blood T cell repertoires in COVID-19. Background on the study: PBMCs, B-cell-depleted T cells, or T cells were the source of the cDNA or gDNA that made up the material.

This CDR3 has 15 residues. Germline lookup yields CDR1 LGHNA and CDR2 YSLEER. Trimming stripped 6 bases from V and 1 base from J, with 16 bases between. TCRdb's table, derived via immunoSEQ multiplex PCR, lists solely in-frame clones and lacks some. The table lists roughly 250,000 clones, roughly 86% of them singletons. The TCR sequence derives from a woman younger than 45 with acute COVID-19. The sequenced sample was PBMCs or T cells enriched from blood (not recorded which). The rearrangement joins TRBV4-3 to TRBJ2-7, with a tentative D call TRBD1 (6 bases). CDR3 nucleotide sequence: TGCGCCAGCAGTCCGGGAACACAGGGATCCTACGAGCAGTACTTC. It is translated as CASSPGTQGSYEQYF.